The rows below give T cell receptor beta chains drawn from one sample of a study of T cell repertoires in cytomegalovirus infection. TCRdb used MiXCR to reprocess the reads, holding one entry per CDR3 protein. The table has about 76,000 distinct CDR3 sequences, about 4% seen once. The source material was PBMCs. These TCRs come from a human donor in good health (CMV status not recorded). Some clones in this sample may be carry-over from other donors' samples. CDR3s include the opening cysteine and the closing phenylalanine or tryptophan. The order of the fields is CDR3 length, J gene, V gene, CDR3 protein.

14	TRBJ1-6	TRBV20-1	CSGRRVTHNSPLHF
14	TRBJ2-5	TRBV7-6	CASSSSPTQETQYF
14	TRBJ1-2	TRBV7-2	CASSVSTANYGYTF
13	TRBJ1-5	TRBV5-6	CASSLNTHQPQHF
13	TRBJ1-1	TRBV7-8	CASSLDLNTEAFF
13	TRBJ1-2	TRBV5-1	CASSLGEGSGYTF
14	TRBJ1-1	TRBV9	CASSGGIGNTEAFF
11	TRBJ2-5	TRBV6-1	CATKIGETQYF
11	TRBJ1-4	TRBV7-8	CASSPREKLFF
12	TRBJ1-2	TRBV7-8	CASSGANRGYTF
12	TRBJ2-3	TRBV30	CAWSGGPDTQYF
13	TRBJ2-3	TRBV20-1	CSARSLQGDTQYF
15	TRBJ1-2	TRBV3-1	CASSQSDRTNYGYTF
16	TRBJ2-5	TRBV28	CASSYPGLADKETQYF
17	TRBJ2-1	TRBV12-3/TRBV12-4	CASSPSPSVRFGNEQFF
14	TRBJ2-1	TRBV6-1	CASSGQWVVIEQFF
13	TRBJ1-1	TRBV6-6	CASSWGDIAEAFF
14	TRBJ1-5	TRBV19	CASSTGASNQPQHF
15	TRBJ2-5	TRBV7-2	CASSLRWASTETQYF
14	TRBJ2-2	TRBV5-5	CASSLRSWPGELFF
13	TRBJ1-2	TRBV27	CASRPRTAPVCTF
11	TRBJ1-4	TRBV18	CASSNNEKLFF
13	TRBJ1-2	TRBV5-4	CASSFPAAYGYTF
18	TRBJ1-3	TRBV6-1	CASSEMAPPPSSGNTIYF
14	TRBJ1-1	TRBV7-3	CASSLQGAPTEAFF
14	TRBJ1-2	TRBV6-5	CASSDQGSNYGYTF
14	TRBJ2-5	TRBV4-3	CASSQGHNQETQYF